The T cell receptor (beta chain) under discussion was sequenced for a study of blood T cell repertoires in COVID-19. This CDR3 region has 17 residues. Looked up from germline, CDR1 is KGHSH and CDR2 is LQKENI. J lost 2 bases, V lost 5 bases, and 10 bases had no gene match. A Seattle source enrolled patients during active infection and followed them longitudinally. Assay used: immunoSEQ multiplex PCR; TCRdb lists only in-frame clones, some missing. The table includes around 210,000 clones, roughly 90% detected once. The origin of this receptor is a man aged 50 to 60 with COVID-19, enrolled during active disease. This rearrangement joins TRBV18 to TRBJ1-5, with 9 bases matching TRBD1. Sequencing used peripheral blood. The CDR3 region has the DNA TGTGCCAGCTCATTCGGGGGACAGGGTGAACGCAATCAGCCCCAGCATTTT. This translates into CASSFGGQGERNQPQHF. Based on the CDR3 plus reference TRBV18 and TRBJ1-5, the full variable domain is NAGVMQNPRHLVRRRGQEARLRCSPMKGHSHVYWYRQLPEEGLKFMVYLQKENIIDESGMPKERFSAEFPKEGPSILRIQQVVRGDSAAYFCASSFGGQGERNQPQHFGDGTRLSIL.